Following are 18 T cell receptor beta chains from one sample sequenced in a study of blood T cell repertoires in COVID-19. Repertoires were generated with immunoSEQ multiplex PCR, while TCRdb's copy carries only in-frame clones and drops some. The sample yields around 300,000 clones, around 86% seen once. Sequencing was performed on peripheral blood. Source of these receptors: a man between 50 and 59 years old with active or convalescent COVID-19.

This clone has only a few counts. V is TRBV7-8 and J is TRBJ1-6; 10 nucleotides line up with TRBD1. This CDR3 has 18 residues. The germline V gene encodes CDR1 SGHVS and CDR2 FQNEAQ. After removal of 5 bases from V and 7 bases from J, the junction contained 14 bases not matched to a gene. Here the CDR3 DNA reads TGTGCCAGCAGCCCCGACTTCCGGGACAGGGGATGGAATTCACCCCTCCACTTT. Its protein is CASSPDFRDRGWNSPLHF.

The chain carries TRBV19 and TRBJ1-1, with D possibly matching TRBD1 (5 bases). The CDR3 has 13 amino acids. CDR1 is LNHDA and CDR2 is SQIVND in the germline V gene (reference sequence). Trimming took off 8 bases at V and 5 bases at J, with 15 bases between the two ends. The CDR3 protein is CASHRRGGTEAFF. CDR3 sequence (DNA): TGTGCCAGTCATCGGCGGGGGGGGACTGAAGCTTTCTTT.

This chain uses TRBV28 with TRBJ1-5, with TRBD1 identical over 8 bases. The germline CDR1 and CDR2 sequences are MDHEN and SYDVKM. This CDR3 has 14 residues. Losses at the gene ends were 6 bases for V and 6 bases for J; bases not matched to a gene: 7. The CDR3 loop is CASSPNRGSQPQHF. The CDR3 DNA is TGTGCCAGCAGCCCAAACAGGGGGAGTCAGCCCCAGCATTTT.

This chain links TRBV7-2 with TRBJ2-5; 9 bases map to TRBD1. This CDR3 is built from 14 residues. Germline V gene data show CDR1 as SGHTA and CDR2 as FQGNSA. The ends lost 9 bases at V and 1 base at J; junction bases unmatched: 6. The CDR3 nucleotides read TGTGCCAGTACGGGACAGGGAGTCCAAGAGACCCAGTACTTC. It codes for CASTGQGVQETQYF.

CDR3 bases: TGTGCCAGCAGCTCCCGGGACAGGGGGAACACTGAAGCTTTCTTT. Protein sequence: CASSSRDRGNTEAFF. The V and J genes are TRBV5-6 and TRBJ1-1; 10 bases map to TRBD1. Germline V gene data show CDR1 as SGHDT and CDR2 as YYEEEE. Trimming at V came to 3 bases and at J to 1 base, leaving 3 bases not matched to a gene. The CDR3 runs 15 residues.

This clone was observed a few times. The CDR3 region has the DNA TGTGCCAGCGGGGAGGGACAGGCGCCTGCTGAAGCTTTCTTT. The encoded protein is CASGEGQAPAEAFF. This chain links TRBV28 with TRBJ1-1; TRBD1 matches at 8 bases. With V trimmed by 8 bases and J by 6 bases, 11 bases remained unmatched. The CDR3 totals 14 residues. Germline CDR1 MDHEN, CDR2 SYDVKM.

This clone has just a few counts. The V and J genes are TRBV7-8 and TRBJ2-7, with D possibly being TRBD2 (6 bases). CDR1 is SGHVS, CDR2 FQNEAQ, per germline. The length of the CDR3 is 17 residues. V dropped 2 bases and J dropped 5 bases, with 22 bases sitting between them. The CDR3 sequence: CASSLLAAAGRNNEQYF. The CDR3 region has the DNA TGTGCCAGCAGCTTATTAGCCGCGGCGGGAAGAAATAACGAGCAGTACTTC.

J is TRBJ2-3 and V is TRBV5-6; 7 bases map to TRBD2. Unmatched junction bases numbered 6, after V lost 4 bases and J lost 1 base. The germline gives CDR1 SGHDT, CDR2 YYEEEE. The CDR3 covers 15 residues. DNA of the CDR3: TGTGCCAGCAGCGGCCTAGCGGAGGGCACAGATACGCAGTATTTT. Protein product: CASSGLAEGTDTQYF.

The chain uses TRBV5-1 and TRBJ1-4, with TRBD1 matching over 10 bases. V lost 4 bases to trimming and J lost 4 bases; unmatched junction nucleotides: 1. CDR1 and CDR2 (germline): SGHRS, YFSETQ. CDR3 length: 14 residues. CDR3 bases: TGCGCCAGCAGCCGGACAGGGGGTAATGAAAAACTGTTTTTT. Encoded protein: CASSRTGGNEKLFF. Full variable domain (outside the CDR3, taken from reference TRBV5-1 and TRBJ1-4): KAGVTQTPRYLIKTRGQQVTLSCSPISGHRSVSWYQQTPGQGLQFLFEYFSETQRNKGNFPGRFSGRQFSNSRSEMNVSTLELGDSALYLCASSRTGGNEKLFFGSGTQLSVL.

CDR3 bases: TGTGCCACCAGCAGAGGAGGGATCTCTGGAAACACCATATATTTT. Its protein product is CATSRGGISGNTIYF. The rearrangement links TRBV15 to TRBJ1-3; D is unclear. The germline CDR1 and CDR2 sequences are LNHNV and YYDKDF (reference sequence). This CDR3 region has 15 residues. The germline V and J ends were trimmed by 1 base and 0 bases, with 7 bases remaining between them.

CDR3 in DNA: TGTGCCAGCAGCTTTAGGGAGGTGACTGAAGCTTTCTTT. Translated: CASSFREVTEAFF. This rearrangement joins TRBV7-2 to TRBJ1-1; D is uncertain. V dropped 3 bases and J dropped 5 bases, with 10 bases sitting between them. The length of the CDR3 is 13 residues. Germline V CDR1 and CDR2: SGHTA, FQGNSA.

In its sample, this clone was seen once. V gene TRBV7-2 combines with J gene TRBJ1-2; 7 positions agree with TRBD1. This CDR3 has 15 amino acids. Trimming took 4 bases from V and 7 from J; bases not matched to a gene: 12. Germline lookup yields CDR1 SGHTA and CDR2 FQGNSA. The CDR3 reads CASSWGQDRRGGYTF. The CDR3 DNA reads TGTGCCAGCAGCTGGGGGCAGGACAGGCGGGGTGGCTACACCTTC.

The chain joins TRBV18 to TRBJ1-3, with 9 bases aligning to TRBD1. The V segment lost 1 base and the J segment 0 bases; nucleotides outside the gene matches: 4. Germline V gene sequence: CDR1 KGHSH, CDR2 LQKENI. This CDR3 is 17 amino acids long. The chain's CDR3 is CASSPRDRDYSGNTIYF. DNA of the CDR3: TGTGCCAGCTCACCACGGGACAGGGACTACTCTGGAAACACCATATATTTT.

The genes are TRBV5-5 and TRBJ1-4; D unclear. CDR1 SGHKS and CDR2 YYEKEE come from the germline V gene (reference sequence). The CDR3 is 14 amino acids. The V gene lost 0 bases and the J gene lost 0 bases, with 3 bases spanning the gap. The chain's CDR3 is CASSLGPTNEKLFF. The CDR3 nucleotides are TGTGCCAGCAGCTTGGGGCCAACTAATGAAAAACTGTTTTTT.

The chain links TRBV29-1 to TRBJ2-5; 12 bases line up with TRBD2. J lost 3 bases, V lost 6 bases, and 14 bases had no gene match. Germline V gene data show CDR1 as SQVTM and CDR2 as ANQGSEA. The CDR3 loop spans 17 amino acids. CDR3 nucleotides: TGCAGCGTAGGACTAGCGGGACGCTACCCCCCAAAAGAGACCCAGTACTTC. Translating gives CSVGLAGRYPPKETQYF.

V is TRBV24-1 and J is TRBJ1-5; D possibly corresponds to TRBD1 (5 bases). The CDR3 is 15 amino acids. Trimming left V 5 bases short and J 5 bases short, with 15 bases between. From germline, CDR1 is KGHDR and CDR2 SFDVKD. The CDR3 loop is CATSAGGGWHQPQHF. The DNA for the CDR3 is TGTGCCACCAGTGCCGGCGGGGGGTGGCATCAGCCCCAGCATTTT.

The V call is TRBV7-8, the J call TRBJ2-7, with D tentatively TRBD2 (5 bases). Between the trimmed V and J ends, which lost 5 bases and 7 bases, there was a span of 18 bases. The germline V gene has CDR1 SGHVS and CDR2 FQNEAQ. The CDR3 consists of 14 residues. The CDR3 sequence: CASSRGQVRLEQYF. The CDR3, as DNA: TGTGCCAGCAGCCGAGGGCAGGTCCGTCTGGAGCAGTACTTC.

On this clone itself: This specimen includes other DNA sequences encoding the same CDR3. The chain recombines TRBV5-1 with TRBJ2-7; TRBD1 might be the D (5 bases). Trimming left V 0 bases short and J 7 bases short, with 8 bases between. This CDR3 is 12 amino acids long. The germline CDR1 and CDR2 sequences are SGHRS and YFSETQ. The CDR3 loop reads CASSLAGREQYF. CDR3 in DNA: TGCGCCAGCAGCTTGGCAGGGCGGGAGCAGTACTTC.